This T cell receptor beta chain comes out of a study of T cell responses to AZD1222 COVID-19 vaccine (dated by TCRdb to the early 2020s). As for the study more broadly: A total of about 250 trial participants underwent TCR sequencing, of whom roughly 210 had received two doses of AZD1222 and roughly 26 had received two doses of the MenACWY control vaccine. Trial participants were enrolled by age into subgroups of 18-55, 56-69 and 70-plus years, and around 150, 29 and 61 TCR-sequenced participants, respectively, were included in these subgroups.

CDR1 MNHEY and CDR2 SVGAGI were looked up in the germline V gene. The CDR3, from cysteine to phenylalanine, totals 13 residues. CDR3 DNA is the only sequence kept; it has 39 bases, read in frame from the first base. V and J are truncated by 7 bases and 7 bases respectively, leaving an intervening sequence of 16 bases. Here is what the overall study found, with its caveats: Conclusions about previously exposed vaccinees are limited because only six or seven AZD1222 recipients were SARS-CoV-2 seropositive at baseline. Participants were mostly white British, with more females than males. The authors suggested clonal diversity may have been underestimated. Reportedly, almost half of the unique spike-specific TCRs recognized epitopes lying outside the regions that are mutated in the B.1.351 and B.1.1.7 variants. The whole spike protein was spanned by vaccine-associated CD4 TCRs, and dominant responses were seen in regions 160-218 and 743-854. After two AZD1222 doses, both the breadth and the depth of spike-specific TCRs were significantly higher than at day 0 and than in MenACWY recipients. Because no day 14 peak-response samples were available, repertoires were characterized only after the peak T cell response. The 56-69-year group was small, and its depth increase did not reach significance, likely because of low power.

The CDR3 regions of human TCRbeta chains were analyzed by immunosequencing. The study's own analysis went as follows. TCRs in the repertoires were matched against a reference library of SARS-CoV-2-specific TCRs that had been generated with the MIRA antigen-specificity platform. Breadth was defined as the fraction of unique TCRs that were SARS-CoV-2-associated, and depth was defined as the fraction of total T cells that were SARS-CoV-2-associated. Using the MIRA data, each spike-specific TCR was assigned both to the spike region to which the TCR was reactive and to a CD4 or CD8 class. Log10-transformed breadth and depth values were compared by one-way ANOVA with Sidak's multiple comparisons tests. TCRdb's version of the immuneACCESS table is confined to in-frame rearrangements and falls short of the full clone set. An unresolved V gene accounts for under half of the shortfall where checked; the remainder is of unknown origin. D and trimming were read from the DNA, whereas the V and J calls and clone size are those reported in that table. The sample has over 85,000 clones on record, roughly 83% of them singletons. In total, the top ten clones hold 12% to 15% of the sample.

About this clone itself: The antigen this receptor binds is unknown. One base away there is no much larger clone; base qualities are not given.

The time point label for this specimen denotes: about 28 days (+/-7) after the second vaccine dose. AZD1222 recipients given second doses at about 4 weeks or at about 12 weeks were pooled, since spike-specific TCR depth and breadth were not found to differ between the two schedules. Samples from vaccinated people were obtained from the UK trials COV001 and COV002, which included a single-blind randomized controlled phase 2/3 trial of AZD1222 (ChAdOx1 nCoV-19) in healthy adults. For TCRbeta chain sequencing, PBMC samples from trial participants were taken at day 0 and at day 28 after the second dose.

This sequence was found in an adult who received the AZD1222 COVID-19 vaccine. The input for sequencing was peripheral blood, taken 28 days after the second AZD1222 dose. The chain employs TRBV6-5 and TRBJ1-1; tentative D gene TRBD1, with 6 bases matching. The bases read TGTGCCAGCACCCCTAGTCAGGGGAATGAAGCTTTCTTT. The encoded protein is CASTPSQGNEAFF.